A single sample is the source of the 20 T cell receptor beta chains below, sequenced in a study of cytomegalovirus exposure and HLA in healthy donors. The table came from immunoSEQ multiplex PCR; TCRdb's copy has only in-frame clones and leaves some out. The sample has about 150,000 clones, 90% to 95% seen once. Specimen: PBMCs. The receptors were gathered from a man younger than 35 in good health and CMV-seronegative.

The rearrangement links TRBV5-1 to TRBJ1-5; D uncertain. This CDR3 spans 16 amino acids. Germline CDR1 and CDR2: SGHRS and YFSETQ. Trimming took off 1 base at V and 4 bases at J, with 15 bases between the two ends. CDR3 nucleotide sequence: TGCGCCAGCAGCTTGTACGGCGGGGATGGTAATCAGCCCCAGCATTTT. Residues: CASSLYGGDGNQPQHF.

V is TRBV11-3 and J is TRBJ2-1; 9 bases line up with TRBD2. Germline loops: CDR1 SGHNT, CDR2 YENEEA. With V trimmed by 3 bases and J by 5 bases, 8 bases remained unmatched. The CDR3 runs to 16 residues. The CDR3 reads CASSLGTGTSHNEQFF. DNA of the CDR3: TGTGCCAGCAGCTTGGGGACCGGGACTAGCCACAATGAGCAGTTCTTC.

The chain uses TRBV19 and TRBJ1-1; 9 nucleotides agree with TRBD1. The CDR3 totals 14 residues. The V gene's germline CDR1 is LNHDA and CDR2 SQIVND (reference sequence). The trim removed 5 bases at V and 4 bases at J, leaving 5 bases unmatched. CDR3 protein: CASSHRGQLTEAFF. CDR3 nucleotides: TGTGCCAGTAGTCACAGGGGGCAGCTCACTGAAGCTTTCTTT.

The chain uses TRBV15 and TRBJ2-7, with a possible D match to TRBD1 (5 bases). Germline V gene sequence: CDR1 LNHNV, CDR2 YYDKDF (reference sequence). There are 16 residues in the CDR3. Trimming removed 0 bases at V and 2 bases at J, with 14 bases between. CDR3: CATSRDLRVVPYEQYV. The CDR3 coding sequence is TGTGCCACCAGCAGAGATCTCAGGGTGGTCCCCTACGAGCAGTACGTC.

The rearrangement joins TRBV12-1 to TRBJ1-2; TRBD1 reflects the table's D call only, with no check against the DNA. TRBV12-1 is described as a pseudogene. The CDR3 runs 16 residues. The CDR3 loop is CASSLAGTGHGYGYTF. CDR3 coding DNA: TGTGCCAGCAGCTTGGCCGGGACAGGGCATGGCTATGGCTACACCTTC.

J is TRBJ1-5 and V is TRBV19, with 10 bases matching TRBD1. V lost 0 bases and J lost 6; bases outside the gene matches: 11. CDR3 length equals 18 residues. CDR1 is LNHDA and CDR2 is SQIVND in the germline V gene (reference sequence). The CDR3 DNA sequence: TGTGCCAGTAGTATAGATCGAGGGACAGGGGCGGTGTTTCAGCCCCAGCATTTT. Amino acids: CASSIDRGTGAVFQPQHF.

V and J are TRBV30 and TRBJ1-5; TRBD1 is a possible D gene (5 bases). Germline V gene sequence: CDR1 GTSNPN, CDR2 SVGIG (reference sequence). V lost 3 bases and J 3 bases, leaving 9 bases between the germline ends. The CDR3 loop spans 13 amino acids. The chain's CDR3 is CAWSRAINQPQHF. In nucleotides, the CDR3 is TGTGCCTGGAGCAGGGCTATCAATCAGCCCCAGCATTTT.

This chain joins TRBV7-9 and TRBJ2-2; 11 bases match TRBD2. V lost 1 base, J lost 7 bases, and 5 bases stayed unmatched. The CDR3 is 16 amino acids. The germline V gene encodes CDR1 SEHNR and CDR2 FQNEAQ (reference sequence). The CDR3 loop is CASSLGLAGGFGELFF. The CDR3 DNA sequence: TGTGCCAGCAGCTTAGGCCTAGCGGGAGGTTTCGGGGAGCTGTTTTTT. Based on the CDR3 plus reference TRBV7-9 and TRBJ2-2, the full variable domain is DTGVSQNPRHKITKRGQNVTFRCDPISEHNRLYWYRQTLGQGPEFLTYFQNEAQLEKSRLLSDRFSAERPKGSFSTLEIQRTEQGDSAMYLCASSLGLAGGFGELFFGEGSRLTVL.

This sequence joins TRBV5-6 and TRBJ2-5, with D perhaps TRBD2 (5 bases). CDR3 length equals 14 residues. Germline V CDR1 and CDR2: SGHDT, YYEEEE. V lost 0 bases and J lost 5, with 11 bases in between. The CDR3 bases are TGTGCCAGCAGCTTGGGCCTAGCTTTCGAGACCCAGTACTTC. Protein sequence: CASSLGLAFETQYF.

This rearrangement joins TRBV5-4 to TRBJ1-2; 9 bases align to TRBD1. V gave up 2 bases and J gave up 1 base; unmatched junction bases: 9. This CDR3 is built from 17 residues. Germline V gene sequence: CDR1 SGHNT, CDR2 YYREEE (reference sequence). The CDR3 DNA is TGTGCCAGCAGCTTACCCCCGGGACAGGGCAGTAACTATGGCTACACCTTC. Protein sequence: CASSLPPGQGSNYGYTF.

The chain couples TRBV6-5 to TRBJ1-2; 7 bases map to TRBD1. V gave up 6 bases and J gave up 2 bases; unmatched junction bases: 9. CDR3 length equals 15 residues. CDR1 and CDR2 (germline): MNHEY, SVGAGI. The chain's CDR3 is CASSITGRGNYGYTF. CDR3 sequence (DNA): TGTGCCAGCAGCATTACAGGCAGGGGGAACTATGGCTACACCTTC.

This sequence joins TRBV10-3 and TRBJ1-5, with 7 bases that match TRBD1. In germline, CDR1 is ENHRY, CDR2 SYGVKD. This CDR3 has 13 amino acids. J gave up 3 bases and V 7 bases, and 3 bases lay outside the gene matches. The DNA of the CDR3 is TGTGCCATCACTACAGGGGACAATCAGCCCCAGCATTTT. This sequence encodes CAITTGDNQPQHF.

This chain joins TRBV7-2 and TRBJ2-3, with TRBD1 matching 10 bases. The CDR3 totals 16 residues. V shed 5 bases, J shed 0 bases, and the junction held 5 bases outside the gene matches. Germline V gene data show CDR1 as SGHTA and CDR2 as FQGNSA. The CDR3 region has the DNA TGTGCCAGCAGCCTCCGGACAGGGGGTAGCACAGATACGCAGTATTTT. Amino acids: CASSLRTGGSTDTQYF.

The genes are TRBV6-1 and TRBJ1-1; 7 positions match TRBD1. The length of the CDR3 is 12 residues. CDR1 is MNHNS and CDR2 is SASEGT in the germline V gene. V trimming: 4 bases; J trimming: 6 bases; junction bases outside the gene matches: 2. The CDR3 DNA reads TGTGCCAGCAGTGGGGGGACAGCTGAAGCTTTCTTT. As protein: CASSGGTAEAFF.

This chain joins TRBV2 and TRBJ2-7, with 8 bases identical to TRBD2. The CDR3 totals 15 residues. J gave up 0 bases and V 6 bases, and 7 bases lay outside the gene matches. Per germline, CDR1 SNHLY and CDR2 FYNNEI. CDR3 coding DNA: TGTGCCAGCAGCGCTAGCGGGCCGAGCTCCTACGAGCAGTACGTC. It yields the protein CASSASGPSSYEQYV.

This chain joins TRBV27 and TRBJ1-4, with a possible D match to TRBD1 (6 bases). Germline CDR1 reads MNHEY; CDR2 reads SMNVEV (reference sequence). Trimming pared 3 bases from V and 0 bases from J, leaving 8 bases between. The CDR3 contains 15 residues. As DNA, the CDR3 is TGTGCCAGCAGTTTTAAGGGGGCAACTAATGAAAAACTGTTTTTT. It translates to CASSFKGATNEKLFF.

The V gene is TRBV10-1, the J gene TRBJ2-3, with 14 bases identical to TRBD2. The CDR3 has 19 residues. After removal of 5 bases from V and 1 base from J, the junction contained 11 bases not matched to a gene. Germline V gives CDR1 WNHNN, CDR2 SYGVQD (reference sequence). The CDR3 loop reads CASSLCLGLAGGGTDTQYF. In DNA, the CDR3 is TGCGCCAGCAGTTTATGCCTCGGACTAGCGGGAGGCGGCACAGATACGCAGTATTTT.

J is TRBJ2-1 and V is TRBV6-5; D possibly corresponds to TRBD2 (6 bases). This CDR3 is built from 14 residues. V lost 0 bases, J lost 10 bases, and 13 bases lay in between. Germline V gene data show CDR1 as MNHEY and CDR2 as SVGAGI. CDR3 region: CASSYSIPEGEQFF. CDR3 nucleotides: TGTGCCAGCAGTTACTCGATTCCGGAGGGGGAGCAGTTCTTC.

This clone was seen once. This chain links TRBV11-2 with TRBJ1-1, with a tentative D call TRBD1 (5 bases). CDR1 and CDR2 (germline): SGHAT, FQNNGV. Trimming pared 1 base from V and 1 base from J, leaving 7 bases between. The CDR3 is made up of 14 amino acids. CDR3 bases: TGTGCCAGCAGCTTAGCAGGGTCGAACACTGAAGCTTTCTTT. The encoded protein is CASSLAGSNTEAFF.

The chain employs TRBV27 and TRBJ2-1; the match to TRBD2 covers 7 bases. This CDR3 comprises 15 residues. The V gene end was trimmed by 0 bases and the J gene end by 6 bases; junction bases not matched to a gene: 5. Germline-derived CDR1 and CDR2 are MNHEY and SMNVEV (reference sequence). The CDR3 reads CASSLSDGRGNEQFF. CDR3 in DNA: TGTGCCAGCAGTTTATCGGATGGGAGGGGCAATGAGCAGTTCTTC.